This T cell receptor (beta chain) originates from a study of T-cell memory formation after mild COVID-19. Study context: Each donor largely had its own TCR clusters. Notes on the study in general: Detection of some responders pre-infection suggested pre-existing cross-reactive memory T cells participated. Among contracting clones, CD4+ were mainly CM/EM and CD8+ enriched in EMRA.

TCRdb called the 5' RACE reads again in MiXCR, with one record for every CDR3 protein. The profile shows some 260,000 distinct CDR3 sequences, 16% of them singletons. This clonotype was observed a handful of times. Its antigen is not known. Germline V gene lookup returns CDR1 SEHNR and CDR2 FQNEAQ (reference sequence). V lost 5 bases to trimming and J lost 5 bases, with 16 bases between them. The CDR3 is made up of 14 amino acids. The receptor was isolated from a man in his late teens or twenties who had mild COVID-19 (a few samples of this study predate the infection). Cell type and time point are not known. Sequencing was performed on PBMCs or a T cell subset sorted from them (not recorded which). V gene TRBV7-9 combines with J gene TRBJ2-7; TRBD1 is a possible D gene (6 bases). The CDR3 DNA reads TGTGCCAGCAGCCCTCGAGGGGGAGCCCACGAGCAGTACTTC. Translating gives CASSPRGGAHEQYF.